These T cell receptor beta chains were read from a single sample in a study of control samples from healthy donors and cancer patients. Method: immunoSEQ multiplex PCR; TCRdb's copy keeps in-frame clones and lacks some. The sample includes fewer than 200,000 clones, about 93% seen only once; the top ten take about 4%. What was sequenced was blood. The source is a woman aged 60-75 years in good health. Both conserved end residues are part of each CDR3. Each record gives: clone size, CDR3 length, D gene, J gene, V gene, CDR3 DNA, CDR3 protein. A D gene is named only where the DNA matches it firmly. Clone size is stated in some rows and not others, as once, few, many or a class when expanded.

>NA|16|NA|TRBJ1-6|TRBV7-8
TGTGCCAGCAGCTTAGCTCCGGTGAATATTAATTCACCCCTCCACTTT
CASSLAPVNINSPLHF
>NA|15|NA|TRBJ1-1|TRBV18
TGTGCCAGCTCACCCAACTCTAACCCCAACACTGAAGCTTTCTTT
CASSPNSNPNTEAFF
>NA|17|TRBD1|TRBJ2-6|TRBV4-3
TGCGCCAGCAGCGTCCGGGACAGTCACTCTGGGGCCAACGTCCTGACTTTC
CASSVRDSHSGANVLTF
>NA|14|TRBD1|TRBJ2-5|TRBV5-4
TGTGCCAGCAGCTTTACAGGGGCTCGGGAGACCCAGTACTTC
CASSFTGARETQYF
>once|13|NA|TRBJ2-2|TRBV12-3/TRBV12-4
TGTGCCAGCAGCCGGGATTCCATCGGGGAGCTGTTTTTT
CASSRDSIGELFF
>few|17|NA|TRBJ1-1|TRBV21-1
TGTGCCAGCAGCCTCCCCGTTTTTGGTGGGGGGGTCACTGAAGCTTTCTTT
CASSLPVFGGGVTEAFF
>NA|12|NA|TRBJ1-1|TRBV5-6
TGTGCCAGCAGCTTCAGGGCAGCTGAAGCTTTCTTT
CASSFRAAEAFF
>once|16|TRBD1|TRBJ1-5|TRBV6-2/TRBV6-3
TGTGCCAGCAACCCCAGGGGGGGAGGGCAAAATCAGCCCCAGCATTTT
CASNPRGGGQNQPQHF
>NA|14|TRBD1|TRBJ2-3|TRBV2
TGTGCCAGCAGGCCTGGGACAGGCACAGATACGCAGTATTTT
CASRPGTGTDTQYF
>NA|15|NA|TRBJ2-6|TRBV2
TGTGCCAGCAGCCGAACGAGTTCTGGGGCCAACGTCCTGACTTTC
CASSRTSSGANVLTF
>NA|13|NA|TRBJ2-1|TRBV9
TGTGCCAGCAGCGTACAGGTTGGGAATGAGCAGTTCTTC
CASSVQVGNEQFF
>NA|11|NA|TRBJ2-2|TRBV19
TGTGCCAGTAGAGACACCGGGGAGCTGTTTTTT
CASRDTGELFF
>NA|14|TRBD1|TRBJ1-2|TRBV5-1
TGCGCCAGCAGCATGGGACAGACTAACTATGGCTACACCTTC
CASSMGQTNYGYTF
>NA|15|TRBD1|TRBJ1-5|TRBV6-5
TGTGCCAGCAGTACCACAGGGGTGAGCAATCAGCCCCAGCATTTT
CASSTTGVSNQPQHF
>NA|12|NA|TRBJ2-1|TRBV12-3/TRBV12-4
TGTGCCAGCACCTTGGAGGGGCATCGGCAGTTCTTC
CASTLEGHRQFF
>NA|16|TRBD1|TRBJ1-6|TRBV10-3
TGTGCCATCAGGGAGAATTCCGGGACAGAAAATTCACCCCTCCACTTT
CAIRENSGTENSPLHF
>NA|16|NA|TRBJ1-1|TRBV18
TGTGCCAGCTCACCACCAAGGGACGCTATGAACACTGAAGCTTTCTTT
CASSPPRDAMNTEAFF
>NA|13|NA|TRBJ2-4|TRBV14
TGTGCCAGCAGCCAATCACACTCCGACATTCAGTACTTC
CASSQSHSDIQYF
>NA|13|NA|TRBJ1-1|TRBV6-2/TRBV6-3
TGTGCCAGCAGTTACGTGGGGGGGACCGAGGACTTCTTT
CASSYVGGTEDFF
>NA|19|NA|TRBJ2-2|TRBV7-2
TGTGCCAGCAGCTTCCATTCCCCTTTCTACGAAGAGTTTGCCGGGGAGCTGTTTTTT
CASSFHSPFYEEFAGELFF
>NA|17|TRBD1|TRBJ1-5|TRBV27
TGTGCCAGCAGTTTATTCCTAGGGACAGGGGGGGATCAGCCCCAGCATTTT
CASSLFLGTGGDQPQHF
>NA|13|NA|TRBJ2-1|TRBV7-3
TGTGCCAGCAGCCTAGGTGGGCTCAATGAGCAGTTCTTC
CASSLGGLNEQFF